This T cell receptor (beta chain) was sequenced for a study of cytomegalovirus exposure and HLA in healthy donors. Those who donated were healthy bone marrow donors. CDR1 SEHNR and CDR2 FQNEAQ come from the germline V gene (reference sequence). This CDR3 comprises 15 residues. V shed 5 bases and J shed 2 bases, with 15 bases lying between them. The study ran its PCR with 60 Vbeta and 13 Jbeta primers. The assay was immunoSEQ multiplex PCR, and TCRdb's table has in-frame clones only and misses some. This repertoire shows under 150,000 clones, about 79% found once; its top ten account for roughly 2%. This clone was seen just once.

This chain joins TRBV7-9 and TRBJ1-1, with a tentative D call TRBD1 (6 bases). This receptor was identified in a young man in good health and CMV-seronegative. The source material was PBMCs. The CDR3 bases are TGTGCCAGCAGCCGCCTGGCGGGGGGCAACACTGAAGCTTTCTTT. Encoded protein: CASSRLAGGNTEAFF.